A selection of T cell receptor beta chains follows, all from one sample in a study of regulatory T cells in long-lasting Graves disease. One entry per CDR3 protein, called by TCRdb with MiXCR from the multiplex PCR reads. The sample consists of 400,000 to 450,000 distinct CDR3 sequences, about a sixth of them appearing once. The sample was also linked to a second study, of T cells in Graves' hyperthyroidism and ophthalmopathy.

Sequenced material: peripheral blood mononuclear cells (PBMCs), taken at new diagnosis, from a patient treated with antithyroid drugs. Source of these receptors: a woman under 40 with Graves disease. CDR3s include the opening cysteine and the closing phenylalanine or tryptophan. The order of the fields is D gene, J gene, clone size, V gene, CDR3 protein, CDR3 DNA. D genes are given only for firm matches. Not every row has a clone size; where given, it reads once, few, many or a size class.

D: NA
J: TRBJ2-7
size: many
V: TRBV20-1
CDR3: CSASPRHYEQYF
DNA: TGCAGTGCTAGCCCCAGGCACTACGAGCAGTACTTC

D: TRBD2
J: TRBJ2-1
size: many
V: TRBV20-1
CDR3: CSAREIDGASGYNEQFF
DNA: TGCAGTGCTAGAGAAATTGACGGGGCTAGCGGCTACAATGAGCAGTTCTTC

D: NA
J: TRBJ1-2
size: many
V: TRBV28
CDR3: CASSRDTYYGYTF
DNA: TGTGCCAGCAGTCGGGACACATACTATGGCTACACCTTC

D: NA
J: TRBJ2-7
size: few
V: TRBV6-2/TRBV6-3
CDR3: CASSYLDGVEQYF
DNA: TGTGCCAGCAGCTACTTGGACGGGGTCGAGCAGTACTTC

D: NA
J: TRBJ2-1
size: many
V: TRBV2
CDR3: CASSVPGSGTYNEQFF
DNA: TGTGCCAGCAGTGTCCCGGGGTCGGGAACTTACAATGAGCAGTTCTTC

D: NA
J: TRBJ1-2
size: few
V: TRBV10-3
CDR3: CAISVGQYHGYTF
DNA: TGTGCCATCAGTGTTGGACAGTACCATGGCTACACCTTC

D: NA
J: TRBJ2-5
size: many
V: TRBV12-3/TRBV12-4
CDR3: CASSSLLEQTQYF
DNA: TGTGCCAGCAGTTCCTTATTGGAGCAGACCCAGTACTTC

D: NA
J: TRBJ2-2
size: many
V: TRBV30
CDR3: CAWSRGTGELFF
DNA: TGTGCCTGGAGTAGGGGGACCGGGGAGCTGTTTTTT

D: TRBD2
J: TRBJ2-4
size: NA
V: TRBV5-1
CDR3: CASSSYAGGKNIQYF
DNA: TGCGCCAGCAGCTCCTATGCGGGGGGAAAAAACATTCAGTATTTC

D: TRBD2
J: TRBJ2-3
size: many
V: TRBV12-3/TRBV12-4
CDR3: CASSFSGTRDTQYF
DNA: TGTGCCAGCAGTTTTAGCGGGACACGGGATACGCAGTATTTT

D: TRBD2
J: TRBJ2-1
size: many
V: TRBV7-8
CDR3: CATRTSGRNEQFF
DNA: TGTGCCACCAGGACTAGCGGGAGGAATGAGCAGTTCTTC

D: NA
J: TRBJ2-2
size: NA
V: TRBV29-1
CDR3: CSVPEGVIGDNTGELFF
DNA: TGCAGCGTTCCAGAGGGGGTGATAGGGGATAACACCGGGGAGCTGTTTTTT

D: TRBD1
J: TRBJ1-5
size: NA
V: TRBV27
CDR3: CASSPGTGGAGQPQHF
DNA: TGTGCCAGCAGCCCAGGGACAGGGGGCGCGGGCCAGCCCCAGCATTTT

D: NA
J: TRBJ2-7
size: many
V: TRBV19
CDR3: CASSIMLATYEQYF
DNA: TGTGCCAGTAGTATCATGCTAGCAACGTACGAGCAGTACTTC

D: NA
J: TRBJ2-5
size: many
V: TRBV7-6
CDR3: CASSLVWASQETQYF
DNA: TGTGCCAGCAGCTTAGTTTGGGCCAGCCAAGAGACCCAGTACTTC

D: TRBD1
J: TRBJ2-2
size: NA
V: TRBV20-1
CDR3: CSAPGQSNTGELFF
DNA: TGCAGTGCCCCGGGACAGTCGAACACCGGGGAGCTGTTTTTT

D: TRBD1
J: TRBJ1-2
size: many
V: TRBV30
CDR3: CAGPWTGRPYGYTF
DNA: TGTGCCGGCCCTTGGACAGGGCGGCCCTATGGCTACACCTTC

D: NA
J: TRBJ2-7
size: few
V: TRBV6-2/TRBV6-3
CDR3: CASMKGPYEQYF
DNA: TGTGCCAGCATGAAAGGCCCCTACGAGCAGTACTTC

D: TRBD2
J: TRBJ2-1
size: NA
V: TRBV4-2
CDR3: CASSQVSGSYNEQFF
DNA: TGTGCCAGCAGCCAAGTTAGCGGGAGCTACAATGAGCAGTTCTTC

D: NA
J: TRBJ2-7
size: many
V: TRBV7-9
CDR3: CASSLSHYEQYF
DNA: TGTGCCAGCAGCTTATCACACTACGAGCAGTACTTC

D: NA
J: TRBJ2-1
size: NA
V: TRBV11-3
CDR3: CASSLKFAGEQFF
DNA: TGTGCCAGCAGCTTAAAGTTTGCAGGCGAGCAGTTCTTC

D: NA
J: TRBJ2-1
size: few
V: TRBV27
CDR3: CASSSRAVSYNEQFF
DNA: TGTGCCAGCAGTTCGCGGGCCGTTTCCTACAATGAGCAGTTCTTC

D: TRBD2
J: TRBJ2-1
size: few
V: TRBV20-1
CDR3: CSARRGDSYNEQFF
DNA: TGCAGTGCTAGACGGGGGGACTCCTACAATGAGCAGTTCTTC

D: NA
J: TRBJ2-1
size: many
V: TRBV12-3/TRBV12-4
CDR3: CASSRVVKVNEQFF
DNA: TGTGCCAGCAGTCGAGTAGTTAAAGTAAATGAGCAGTTCTTC

D: NA
J: TRBJ2-1
size: many
V: TRBV12-3/TRBV12-4
CDR3: CASIPGSGDEQFF
DNA: TGTGCCAGCATCCCGGGGAGTGGCGATGAGCAGTTCTTC

D: NA
J: TRBJ2-6
size: few
V: TRBV18
CDR3: CASSPLSGGTGANVLTF
DNA: TGTGCCAGCTCACCACTTTCCGGCGGGACTGGGGCCAACGTCCTGACTTTC

D: NA
J: TRBJ2-7
size: many
V: TRBV29-1
CDR3: CSVAEVGPYEQYF
DNA: TGCAGCGTTGCGGAGGTGGGGCCCTACGAGCAGTACTTC

D: NA
J: TRBJ2-1
size: many
V: TRBV25-1
CDR3: CASTHGPANNEQFF
DNA: TGTGCCAGCACCCATGGTCCAGCCAACAATGAGCAGTTCTTC

D: TRBD2
J: TRBJ2-5
size: few
V: TRBV7-8
CDR3: CASSTIGTSGTYQETQYF
DNA: TGTGCCAGCAGCACTATTGGGACTAGCGGGACTTACCAAGAGACCCAGTACTTC

D: TRBD2
J: TRBJ2-1
size: many
V: TRBV2
CDR3: CASRVPLAGVSNEQFF
DNA: TGTGCCAGCAGAGTACCCCTAGCGGGAGTTTCCAATGAGCAGTTCTTC

D: NA
J: TRBJ2-5
size: NA
V: TRBV24-1
CDR3: CATSGGAQETQYF
DNA: TGTGCCACCAGTGGGGGGGCACAAGAGACCCAGTACTTC

D: NA
J: TRBJ2-7
size: few
V: TRBV3-1
CDR3: CASSPLARSSYEQYF
DNA: TGTGCCAGCAGCCCCCTAGCGAGGAGCTCCTACGAGCAGTACTTC

D: TRBD2
J: TRBJ2-1
size: few
V: TRBV2
CDR3: CASSAYSGRASYNEQFF
DNA: TGTGCCAGCAGTGCCTATAGCGGGAGGGCCTCCTACAATGAGCAGTTCTTC

D: NA
J: TRBJ2-5
size: many
V: TRBV12-3/TRBV12-4
CDR3: CASSPSPRLAQYF
DNA: TGTGCCAGCAGTCCTTCCCCTCGATTGGCCCAGTACTTC

D: NA
J: TRBJ2-2
size: many
V: TRBV7-9
CDR3: CATTRGRLSGELFF
DNA: TGTGCCACTACCAGAGGGAGACTGAGCGGGGAGCTGTTTTTT

D: NA
J: TRBJ2-5
size: many
V: TRBV20-1
CDR3: CSATSRGGAFQETQYF
DNA: TGCAGTGCGACCAGCAGGGGGGGGGCCTTTCAAGAGACCCAGTACTTC

D: NA
J: TRBJ2-1
size: many
V: TRBV2
CDR3: CASRGARYNEQFF
DNA: TGTGCCAGCAGGGGGGCGCGCTACAATGAGCAGTTCTTC

D: NA
J: TRBJ1-5
size: NA
V: TRBV9
CDR3: CASTHQPQHF
DNA: TGTGCCAGCACCCATCAGCCCCAGCATTTT

D: NA
J: TRBJ1-1
size: many
V: TRBV6-1
CDR3: CASTQQLNTEAFF
DNA: TGTGCCAGCACCCAACAATTGAACACTGAAGCTTTCTTT

D: NA
J: TRBJ2-3
size: many
V: TRBV7-3
CDR3: CASSLGGPQYF
DNA: TGTGCCAGCAGCTTGGGGGGCCCGCAGTATTTT

D: NA
J: TRBJ2-3
size: NA
V: TRBV27
CDR3: CASSLQKWVDTQYF
DNA: TGTGCCAGCAGTTTACAGAAATGGGTTGATACGCAGTATTTT

D: TRBD1
J: TRBJ1-5
size: NA
V: TRBV9
CDR3: CASSVAGTVNQPQHF
DNA: TGTGCCAGCAGCGTAGCTGGGACAGTCAATCAGCCCCAGCATTTT

D: TRBD2
J: TRBJ2-1
size: many
V: TRBV7-2
CDR3: CASNLAGVGEQFF
DNA: TGTGCCAGCAACTTAGCGGGAGTTGGGGAGCAGTTCTTC

D: TRBD2
J: TRBJ2-3
size: NA
V: TRBV20-1
CDR3: CSATGTSGSSADTQYF
DNA: TGCAGTGCTACCGGGACTAGCGGGAGTTCCGCAGATACGCAGTATTTT

D: TRBD2
J: TRBJ2-2
size: many
V: TRBV2
CDR3: CASGGSLAGGASPGELFF
DNA: TGTGCCAGCGGGGGGTCCCTAGCGGGAGGTGCGTCCCCCGGGGAGCTGTTTTTT

D: TRBD1
J: TRBJ2-7
size: many
V: TRBV6-1
CDR3: CASKRQGALSRGSYEQYF
DNA: TGTGCCAGCAAACGGCAGGGGGCTCTAAGTCGTGGGAGCTACGAGCAGTACTTC

D: TRBD2
J: TRBJ2-7
size: NA
V: TRBV9
CDR3: CASSATSGGSEQYF
DNA: TGTGCCAGCAGCGCTACCTCGGGGGGAAGCGAGCAGTACTTC

D: TRBD2
J: TRBJ2-1
size: many
V: TRBV27
CDR3: CASRAGTSLYNEQFF
DNA: TGTGCCAGCAGGGCCGGGACTAGCCTCTACAATGAGCAGTTCTTC

D: TRBD1
J: TRBJ1-4
size: many
V: TRBV30
CDR3: CAWSDPGQGYEKLFF
DNA: TGTGCCTGGAGCGACCCGGGACAGGGGTACGAAAAACTGTTTTTT

D: TRBD2
J: TRBJ2-2
size: few
V: TRBV7-3
CDR3: CASSLNGGRSTGELFF
DNA: TGTGCCAGCAGCTTAAATGGCGGGAGATCCACCGGGGAGCTGTTTTTT

D: TRBD2
J: TRBJ2-1
size: many
V: TRBV7-6
CDR3: CASSLGREADEQFF
DNA: TGTGCCAGCAGCTTAGGGCGGGAGGCCGATGAGCAGTTCTTC